The 3 T cell receptor beta chains below come from one sample, sequenced in a study of blood T cell repertoires in COVID-19. Sequencing used immunoSEQ multiplex PCR; TCRdb keeps in-frame clones, though not all of them. The sample has 100,000 or so clones; more than 75% are singletons. Sequenced input: peripheral blood. All receptors come from a man aged 50-60 years with active or convalescent COVID-19.

The chain joins TRBV10-3 to TRBJ2-5; D may be TRBD1 (5 bases). The CDR3 contains 15 residues. Germline values: CDR1 ENHRY, CDR2 SYGVKD. Trimming shortened V by 5 bases and J by 0 bases, and 13 bases separated the two germline ends. The CDR3 is CAISRIMTDQETQYF. DNA for the CDR3: TGTGCCATCAGTCGTATTATGACAGACCAAGAGACCCAGTACTTC.

The genes are TRBV2 and TRBJ1-5; tentatively, D is TRBD1 (5 bases). There are 14 residues in the CDR3. The germline V gene encodes CDR1 SNHLY and CDR2 FYNNEI. The V gene lost 1 base and the J gene lost 7 bases, with 11 bases spanning the gap. The CDR3 protein is CASSEGGGSQPQHF. The CDR3 coding sequence is TGTGCCAGCAGTGAAGGGGGGGGGAGCCAGCCCCAGCATTTT.

CDR3: CASSTTGGNQPQHF. For the CDR3, the DNA is TGTGCCAGCAGCACCACAGGGGGCAATCAGCCCCAGCATTTT. The rearrangement joins TRBV9 to TRBJ1-5; TRBD1 matches 7 bases. CDR1 is SGDLS and CDR2 is YYNGEE in the germline V gene. V dropped 4 bases and J dropped 2; count of bases not matched to a gene: 3. The CDR3 loop spans 14 amino acids.